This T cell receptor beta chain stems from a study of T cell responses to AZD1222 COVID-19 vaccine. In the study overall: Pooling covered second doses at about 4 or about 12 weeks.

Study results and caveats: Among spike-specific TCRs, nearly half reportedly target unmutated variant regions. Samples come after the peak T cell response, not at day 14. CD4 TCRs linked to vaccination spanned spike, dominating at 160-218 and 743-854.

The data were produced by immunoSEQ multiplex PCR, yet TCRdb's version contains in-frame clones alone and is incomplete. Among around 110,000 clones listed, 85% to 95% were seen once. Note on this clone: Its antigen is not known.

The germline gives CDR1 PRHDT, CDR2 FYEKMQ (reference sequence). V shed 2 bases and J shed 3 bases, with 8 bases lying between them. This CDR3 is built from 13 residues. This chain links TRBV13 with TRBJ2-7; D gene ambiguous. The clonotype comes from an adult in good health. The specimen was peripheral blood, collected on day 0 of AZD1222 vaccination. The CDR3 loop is CASSLNLFYEQYF. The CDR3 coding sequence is TGTGCCAGCAGCTTAAACCTTTTCTACGAGCAGTACTTC.